This T cell receptor beta chain was sequenced in a study of cytomegalovirus exposure and HLA in healthy donors. Points on this clone: Its antigen remains unidentified.

A multiplex PCR was run with 60 Vbeta primers and 13 Jbeta primers. Measured with immunoSEQ multiplex PCR; TCRdb has only the in-frame clones, and not every one. This listing includes about 74,000 clones. V was pared by 6 bases and J by 8 bases, with 13 bases of the junction left unmatched. Germline assignment: CDR1 GTSNPN and CDR2 SVGIG (reference sequence). The CDR3 extends over 14 amino acids. Regarding the study as a whole: Solely CMV serostatus was available to characterize immune exposure. Generally TCR sequences proved uncommon, though certain public TCRs appeared in numerous donors.

The sequence was collected from a female donor in good health and CMV-seropositive. This chain connects TRBV30 to TRBJ1-2; TRBD1 matches 9 bases. The sample comprised PBMCs. The CDR3 sequence: CACIRDRVRGGYTF. In DNA, the CDR3 is TGTGCCTGTATCCGGGACAGGGTACGAGGCGGCTACACCTTC.